This T cell receptor beta chain appears in the sequencing data of a study of cytomegalovirus exposure and HLA in healthy donors. The sample holds a few counts of this clone. The PCR ran on 60 Vbeta and 13 Jbeta primers. Sequencing used immunoSEQ multiplex PCR; TCRdb keeps in-frame clones, though not all of them. This repertoire shows under 300,000 clones, over 70% found once; its top ten account for roughly 7.4%. CDR1 is SGDLS and CDR2 is YYNGEE in the germline V gene. J gave up 4 bases and V 0 bases, and 6 bases lay outside the gene matches. CDR3 length equals 16 residues. The receptor comes from an older woman in good health and CMV-seropositive. The genes are TRBV9 and TRBJ1-3, with TRBD1 identical over 8 bases. Sequencing used PBMCs. The CDR3, as DNA: TGTGCCAGCAGCGTAGGACCGACAGGGGTAGGAAACACCATATATTTT. This translates into CASSVGPTGVGNTIYF. Together with reference TRBV9 and TRBJ1-3, the CDR3 gives the full variable domain: DSGVTQTPKHLITATGQRVTLRCSPRSGDLSVYWYQQSLDQGLQFLIQYYNGEERAKGNILERFSAQQFPDLHSELNLSSLELGDSALYFCASSVGPTGVGNTIYFGEGSWLTVV.